Below, 31 T cell receptor beta chains from the same sample are listed, as sequenced in a study of cytomegalovirus exposure and HLA in healthy donors. The PCR contained 60 Vbeta and 13 Jbeta primers. TCRdb's table, derived via immunoSEQ multiplex PCR, lists solely in-frame clones and lacks some. The sample includes roughly 150,000 clones, 82% seen only once; the top ten take around 6.2%. The source material was PBMCs. These receptors were collected from a man aged 30-40 years in good health and CMV-seropositive.

The V and J genes are TRBV7-2 and TRBJ1-2; 8 nucleotides line up with TRBD1. After removal of 4 bases from V and 2 bases from J, the junction contained 12 bases not matched to a gene. The CDR3 length is 17 residues. Germline V gives CDR1 SGHTA, CDR2 FQGNSA. CDR3 nucleotide sequence: TGTGCCAGCAGCTCTTATGGGGGCAGGGACAGGAACTATGGCTACACCTTC. It is translated as CASSSYGGRDRNYGYTF.

The chain is built from TRBV11-2 and TRBJ2-5, with 8 bases aligning to TRBD1. This CDR3 spans 15 amino acids. The V gene's germline CDR1 is SGHAT and CDR2 FQNNGV. V lost 3 bases to trimming and J lost 5 bases; unmatched junction nucleotides: 8. The CDR3 spells CASSLQGAGGETQYF. The CDR3 nucleotides are TGTGCCAGCAGCTTGCAGGGGGCAGGGGGTGAGACCCAGTACTTC. Full variable domain (outside the CDR3, taken from reference TRBV11-2 and TRBJ2-5): EAGVAQSPRYKIIEKRQSVAFWCNPISGHATLYWYQQILGQGPKLLIQFQNNGVVDDSQLPKDRFSAERLKGVDSTLKIQPAKLEDSAVYLCASSLQGAGGETQYFGPGTRLLVL.

CDR3 bases: TGTGCCAGCGTAGCCGTGCAAGGCACCGGGGAGCTGTTTTTT. Its protein is CASVAVQGTGELFF. The chain has TRBV6-1 and TRBJ2-2, with D unclear. CDR1 is MNHNS and CDR2 is SASEGT in the germline V gene. The V end was cut by 8 bases, the J end by 4 bases, with 14 bases between. CDR3 length: 14 residues.

Turning to this clone: The identical CDR3 is also encoded by other nucleotide sequences in the sample. The chain couples TRBV6-1 to TRBJ2-7; D remains unclear. Trimming pared 6 bases from V and 1 base from J, leaving 4 bases between. This CDR3 region has 11 residues. Looked up from germline, CDR1 is MNHNS and CDR2 is SASEGT. CDR3 bases: TGTGCCAGCAGCGTATCCTACGAGCAGTACTTC. It codes for CASSVSYEQYF.

This chain uses TRBV9 with TRBJ2-7, with D possibly TRBD1 on 6 matching bases. V lost 0 bases to trimming and J lost 0 bases, with 13 bases between them. CDR3 length equals 16 residues. The germline V gene has CDR1 SGDLS and CDR2 YYNGEE. The CDR3 coding sequence is TGTGCCAGCAGCGTAGGGGGGCCACTGAGCTCCTACGAGCAGTACTTC. Its protein is CASSVGGPLSSYEQYF.

The rearrangement uses TRBV28 and TRBJ1-4, with 8 bases that match TRBD1. This CDR3 comprises 16 residues. Germline CDR1 and CDR2: MDHEN and SYDVKM. The ends lost 0 bases at V and 2 bases at J; junction bases unmatched: 2. This chain's CDR3 is CASSLWTGDTNEKLFF. The DNA for the CDR3 is TGTGCCAGCAGTTTATGGACAGGGGACACTAATGAAAAACTGTTTTTT.

V and J are TRBV19 and TRBJ2-7; D gene uncertain. Deletions cut 3 bases from V and 5 bases from J, with 20 bases between. This CDR3 has 16 amino acids. CDR1 LNHDA and CDR2 SQIVND come from the germline V gene (reference sequence). CDR3 coding DNA: TGTGCCAGTAGTATCACCGCCAGTCCCCTCTTCCACGAGCAGTACTTC. This gives the protein CASSITASPLFHEQYF. Full variable domain (rest looked up from reference TRBV19 and TRBJ2-7): DGGITQSPKYLFRKEGQNVTLSCEQNLNHDAMYWYRQDPGQGLRLIYYSQIVNDFQKGDIAEGYSVSREKKESFPLTVTSAQKNPTAFYLCASSITASPLFHEQYFGPGTRLTVT.

In its sample, this clone was seen a few times. The CDR3 loop reads CASSVRRDYGELFF. The CDR3 DNA reads TGTGCCAGCAGCGTAAGACGGGACTACGGGGAGCTGTTTTTT. V usage is TRBV9 and J usage is TRBJ2-2; TRBD2 matches 7 bases. This CDR3 spans 14 amino acids. CDR1 is SGDLS, CDR2 YYNGEE, per germline. Trimming took 1 base from V and 7 from J; bases not matched to a gene: 4. Together with reference TRBV9 and TRBJ2-2, the CDR3 gives the full variable domain: DSGVTQTPKHLITATGQRVTLRCSPRSGDLSVYWYQQSLDQGLQFLIQYYNGEERAKGNILERFSAQQFPDLHSELNLSSLELGDSALYFCASSVRRDYGELFFGEGSRLTVL.

The sample holds one count of this clone. The V and J genes are TRBV6-1 and TRBJ1-2; the D is unclear. V lost 1 base and J 5 bases, leaving 5 bases between the germline ends. This CDR3 region has 12 residues. CDR1 and CDR2 from the germline V gene are MNHNS and SASEGT. The CDR3, as DNA: TGTGCCAGCAGTGAAGTCCTGTATGGCTACACCTTC. It encodes CASSEVLYGYTF.

This CDR3 reads CASKPRAIYQPQHF. For the CDR3, the DNA is TGTGCCAGCAAGCCTAGAGCCATATATCAGCCCCAGCATTTT. The chain is built from TRBV6-5 and TRBJ1-5; D gene uncertain. The V end lost 7 bases, the J end lost 5 bases, and 15 bases lay between the germline ends. CDR1 is MNHEY, CDR2 SVGAGI, per germline. The CDR3 sequence is 14 residues long.

The chain recombines TRBV19 with TRBJ2-7; perhaps TRBD1 as D (5 bases). CDR3 length equals 13 residues. V dropped 6 bases and J dropped 6 bases, with 15 bases sitting between them. CDR1 is LNHDA, CDR2 SQIVND, per germline (reference sequence). CDR3 in amino acids: CASSHRWGPEQYF. Here the CDR3 DNA reads TGTGCCAGTAGCCACCGGTGGGGCCCCGAGCAGTACTTC.

The chain combines TRBV4-2 with TRBJ2-3; 10 nucleotides match TRBD1. The germline V gene encodes CDR1 LGHNA and CDR2 YNFKEQ. V lost 1 base and J lost 1; bases outside the gene matches: 2. There are 16 residues in the CDR3. CDR3 in amino acids: CASSQVGTGGTDTQYF. The DNA for the CDR3 is TGTGCCAGCAGCCAAGTCGGGACAGGGGGCACAGATACGCAGTATTTT.

This chain joins TRBV4-1 and TRBJ2-1, with 12 bases fitting TRBD2. The V and J ends lost 5 bases and 8 bases, in that order; junction bases with no gene match: 10. The germline V gene encodes CDR1 MGHRA and CDR2 YSYEKL. The CDR3 runs 16 residues. The CDR3 DNA follows: TGCGCCAGCAGCTTCAGACTAGCGGGAGTGATTGATGAGCAGTTCTTC. It codes for CASSFRLAGVIDEQFF.

The chain uses TRBV15 and TRBJ1-3, with D maybe TRBD1 (5 bases). The CDR3 runs to 14 residues. The germline V gene has CDR1 LNHNV and CDR2 YYDKDF (reference sequence). Trimming took 8 bases from V and 0 from J, leaving 11 bases between them. CDR3 coding DNA: TGTGCCACCGCGACAGCGTACTCTGGAAACACCATATATTTT. Its translation is CATATAYSGNTIYF.

The chain has TRBV9 and TRBJ2-2; no reliable D call. Germline V gene data show CDR1 as SGDLS and CDR2 as YYNGEE. This CDR3 is built from 13 residues. V was cut by 0 bases and J by 3 bases, with 3 bases left in between. In nucleotides, the CDR3 is TGTGCCAGCAGCGTAGCGTACACCGGGGAGCTGTTTTTT. As protein: CASSVAYTGELFF.

The chain is built from TRBV4-1 and TRBJ2-3; 13 nucleotides line up with TRBD2. Germline V gives CDR1 MGHRA, CDR2 YSYEKL. CDR3 size: 17 residues. Unmatched junction bases numbered 6, after V lost 1 base and J lost 5 bases. DNA for the CDR3: TGCGCCAGCAGCCAAGGACTAGCGGGAGGACCACAAGATACGCAGTATTTT. Its translation is CASSQGLAGGPQDTQYF.

The chain recombines TRBV7-2 with TRBJ1-1, with D perhaps matching TRBD1 (6 bases). The CDR3 has 15 amino acids. Germline CDR1 SGHTA, CDR2 FQGNSA. Between the trimmed V and J ends, which lost 5 bases and 1 base, there was a span of 14 bases. Written as DNA, the CDR3 is TGTGCCAGCAGCGTTAACAGGGTTAGGAACACTGAAGCTTTCTTT. Translation gives CASSVNRVRNTEAFF.

This CDR3 reads CAVGSTEAFF. The CDR3, as DNA: TGTGCCGTCGGGAGCACTGAAGCTTTCTTT. The chain recombines TRBV7-6 with TRBJ1-1; no reliable D call. Germline CDR1 and CDR2: SGHVS and FNYEAQ. The CDR3 consists of 10 residues. The V and J ends lost 11 bases and 4 bases respectively, with 8 bases between them.

This clone was observed a single time. The rearrangement uses TRBV27 and TRBJ1-5, with a weak D call TRBD1 (6 bases). This CDR3 comprises 15 residues. Germline values: CDR1 MNHEY, CDR2 SMNVEV (reference sequence). Trimming shortened V by 6 bases and J by 6 bases, and 18 bases separated the two germline ends. The DNA for the CDR3 is TGTGCCAGCAGGCTTATCTACAGGGAGGGTCAGCCCCAGCATTTT. Its protein is CASRLIYREGQPQHF.

The chain recombines TRBV7-6 with TRBJ1-1, with D maybe TRBD1 (5 bases). CDR3 length equals 17 residues. Trimming took off 6 bases at V and 2 bases at J, with 22 bases between the two ends. Germline loops: CDR1 SGHVS, CDR2 FNYEAQ. The CDR3 DNA sequence: TGTGCCAGCAGTCTCGAAGCTCCGGGACTCATAAACACTGAAGCTTTCTTT. Its protein is CASSLEAPGLINTEAFF.

This chain links TRBV2 with TRBJ2-5, with 7 bases that match TRBD1. With V trimmed by 6 bases and J by 14 bases, 9 bases remained unmatched. The CDR3 is 11 amino acids. Germline CDR1 is SNHLY and CDR2 is FYNNEI. The CDR3 DNA follows: TGTGCCAGCAGGTCCGCGACAGGGTCATACTTC. It is translated as CASRSATGSYF.

The chain uses TRBV30 and TRBJ1-4; D ambiguous. The CDR3 loop spans 14 amino acids. V lost 1 base to trimming and J lost 2 bases, with 8 bases between them. Germline V gene sequence: CDR1 GTSNPN, CDR2 SVGIG (reference sequence). The DNA for the CDR3 is TGTGCCTGGAGTGGAGGGATCACTAATGAAAAACTGTTTTTT. It encodes CAWSGGITNEKLFF.

This sequence joins TRBV10-3 and TRBJ1-6; D is perhaps TRBD1 (6 bases). Trimming removed 2 bases at V and 8 bases at J, with 7 bases between. The CDR3 has 13 amino acids. Germline loops: CDR1 ENHRY, CDR2 SYGVKD. CDR3 region: CAISEAGDSPLHF. Written as DNA, the CDR3 is TGTGCCATCAGTGAGGCAGGGGATTCACCCCTCCACTTT.

The V and J genes are TRBV28 and TRBJ1-3; TRBD1 is a possible D gene (5 bases). Germline V lookup: CDR1 MDHEN, CDR2 SYDVKM. The CDR3 is 15 residues long. The V end was cut by 4 bases, the J end by 0 bases, with 10 bases between. The CDR3 DNA reads TGTGCCAGCAGTTCGCAGGGTATCTCTGGAAACACCATATATTTT. Translation: CASSSQGISGNTIYF. Combining the CDR3 with reference TRBV28 and TRBJ1-3 gives the whole variable domain DVKVTQSSRYLVKRTGEKVFLECVQDMDHENMFWYRQDPGLGLRLIYFSYDVKMKEKGDIPEGYSVSREKKERFSLILESASTNQTSMYLCASSSQGISGNTIYFGEGSWLTVV.

The rearrangement links TRBV27 to TRBJ2-5; 7 bases line up with TRBD1. Germline-derived CDR1 and CDR2 are MNHEY and SMNVEV (reference sequence). Germline trimming cut 5 bases from V and 1 base from J; bases unmatched to any gene: 4. The CDR3 totals 14 residues. The CDR3 DNA is TGTGCCAGCAGTCTAGGGGGCCCCCAAGAGACCCAGTACTTC. This translates into CASSLGGPQETQYF.

This clone was seen once. The chain is built from TRBV19 and TRBJ1-3, with 8 bases aligning to TRBD1. Germline CDR1 is LNHDA and CDR2 is SQIVND (reference sequence). V was clipped by 4 bases and J by 0 bases; unmatched bases: 5. This CDR3 is 16 amino acids long. CDR3 in DNA: TGTGCCAGTAGTAGAGGTACAGGGGGCTCTGGAAACACCATATATTTT. It yields the protein CASSRGTGGSGNTIYF.

This sequence joins TRBV4-1 and TRBJ2-7; tentatively, D is TRBD1 (6 bases). The V end was cut by 1 base, the J end by 5 bases, with 15 bases between. The CDR3 consists of 15 residues. Germline CDR1 reads MGHRA; CDR2 reads YSYEKL. CDR3 sequence: CASSQALRDIDEQYF. CDR3 nucleotide sequence: TGCGCCAGCAGCCAAGCCCTCCGGGACATAGACGAGCAGTACTTC.

This clone came up a few times. The genes are TRBV5-6 and TRBJ2-1; TRBD1 matches at 11 bases. There are 16 residues in the CDR3. Germline assignment: CDR1 SGHDT and CDR2 YYEEEE. The V segment lost 1 base and the J segment 8 bases; nucleotides outside the gene matches: 8. CDR3 region: CASSLWDRGWTDEQFF. The DNA of the CDR3 is TGTGCCAGCAGCTTGTGGGACAGGGGGTGGACGGATGAGCAGTTCTTC.

For the CDR3, the DNA is TGTGCCAGCAGCCCGTCACCGGACATCTACAATGAGCAGTTCTTC. Translation: CASSPSPDIYNEQFF. The chain has TRBV7-8 and TRBJ2-1; possibly TRBD1 for D (5 bases). The CDR3 has 15 amino acids. Germline CDR1 SGHVS, CDR2 FQNEAQ. V lost 5 bases to trimming and J lost 3 bases, with 14 bases between them.

This rearrangement joins TRBV7-2 to TRBJ2-1, with 13 bases identical to TRBD2. With V trimmed by 3 bases and J by 10 bases, 12 bases remained unmatched. Germline V gene lookup returns CDR1 SGHTA and CDR2 FQGNSA. CDR3 size: 17 residues. The CDR3 DNA reads TGTGCCAGCAGCTTCCGCCCGGGACTAGCGGGGAGCAGCGAGCAGTTCTTC. This sequence encodes CASSFRPGLAGSSEQFF.

This chain joins TRBV30 and TRBJ1-1; 9 bases are a match to TRBD1. The CDR3 is 11 residues long. The germline CDR1 and CDR2 sequences are GTSNPN and SVGIG (reference sequence). Unmatched junction bases numbered 3, after V lost 8 bases and J lost 5 bases. In nucleotides, the CDR3 is TGTGCCGGGACAGGGAAGACTGAAGCTTTCTTT. It yields the protein CAGTGKTEAFF.